One sample yielded the 2 T cell receptor beta chains listed below, sequenced in a study of T-cell reconstitution after alpha-beta-depleted transplantation in children. Using unique molecular identifiers, the investigators prepared the TCRbeta library. TCRdb independently ran MiXCR on the PCR reads; one entry per CDR3 protein. The sample records 250,000 to 300,000 distinct CDR3 sequences, almost 8% being singletons. Their target antigens are unknown. General study findings and limits: Once a year had passed after transplant, T-cell counts and diversity came mostly from newly produced T cells.

The specimen comprised peripheral blood, sampled 360 days after TCRalphabeta/CD19-depleted stem cell transplant. The receptors come from a female patient between 2 and 10 years old who had a stem cell transplant for Fanconi anemia, so the T cells may come from the graft donor.

The chain recombines TRBV5-1 with TRBJ1-2; the D gene is possibly TRBD1 (6 bases). Trimming cost V 5 bases and J 7 bases, with 15 bases left between them. CDR1 and CDR2 (germline): SGHRS, YFSETQ. The CDR3 sequence is 13 residues long. CDR3 sequence reads: CASRFGGESGYTF. The CDR3 DNA sequence: TGCGCCAGCAGATTCGGGGGCGAGAGTGGCTACACCTTC.

This clonotype was seen only a few times. One end of the junction fails to match germline, which may point to a read error. The V gene is TRBV12-3 or TRBV12-4, the J gene TRBJ2-5; 9 bases align to TRBD2. The CDR3 runs to 18 residues. The CDR3 DNA sequence: TGTGCCAGCAGCCCTACAGCGGGACTAGCTCTCGGTCAAGGGACCCAGTACTTC. Translation gives CASSPTAGLALGQGTQYF.